Listed below are T cell receptor beta chains from one sample, sequenced in a study of beta chain features in type 1 diabetes. Some clones are missing from TCRdb's copy, which holds only in-frame ones; the method was immunoSEQ multiplex PCR. The data show about 250,000 clones, with approximately 14% seen just once and about 0.026% held by the top ten. Sequenced input: naive CD4+ T cells from blood. Receptor source: a woman aged 40 to 50 in good health. Both conserved end residues are part of each CDR3. A D gene is named only where the DNA matches it firmly. Size tells how often a clone was seen (once, few, many) or the class of an expanded clone, and some rows leave it out.

TRBJ2-4 | TRBD1 | TRBV18 | - | TGTGCCAGCTCTCGACAGGGTGACATTCAGTACTTC | CASSRQGDIQYF
TRBJ1-5 | - | TRBV19 | - | TGTGCCAGTATCGGTTTCCTGGGGGGTCAGCGTAATCAGCCCCAGCATTTT | CASIGFLGGQRNQPQHF
TRBJ2-7 | TRBD2 | TRBV2 | few | TGTGCCAGCAGTGAGCAGACTAGCGGGGTCTACGAGCAGTACTTC | CASSEQTSGVYEQYF
TRBJ1-2 | TRBD1 | TRBV14 | - | TGTGCCAGCAGCTCGCGCGCCAGACAGGGAAACGGCTACACCTTC | CASSSRARQGNGYTF
TRBJ1-5 | - | TRBV7-2 | few | TGTGCCAGCAGCTTCAGGGGCAATCAGCCCCAGCATTTT | CASSFRGNQPQHF
TRBJ2-3 | TRBD2 | TRBV5-4 | few | TGTGCCAGCAGCTTAACTAGCGGGGGGGCAGATACGCAGTATTTT | CASSLTSGGADTQYF
TRBJ2-2 | - | TRBV6-5 | few | TGTGCCAGCGAGGAGAGGGGGAATCGCGGGGAGCTGTTTTTT | CASEERGNRGELFF
TRBJ2-7 | TRBD2 | TRBV6-5 | - | TGTGCCAGCAGTTACTCTGGGACTACATCCTACGAGCAGTACTTC | CASSYSGTTSYEQYF
TRBJ1-6 | - | TRBV5-1 | few | TGCGCCAGCGATCTTTGGGGACCGGGGGATCGGAATTCACCCCTCCACTTT | CASDLWGPGDRNSPLHF
TRBJ2-3 | TRBD1 | TRBV6-4 | - | TGTGCCAGCAGTGACTCGAGCGGGACAGGGGTGGATACGCAGTATTTT | CASSDSSGTGVDTQYF
TRBJ2-1 | - | TRBV5-1 | few | TGCGCCAGCAGCTTGTTCCGGGGGAGTGAGCAGTTCTTC | CASSLFRGSEQFF
TRBJ2-5 | TRBD1 | TRBV19 | few | TGTGCCAGTAGTTTCGGACAGGGATACGAGACCCAGTACTTC | CASSFGQGYETQYF
TRBJ2-1 | TRBD2 | TRBV30 | - | TGTGCCTGGAGTGAACCCCGACTAGCGGGGGCCCCTTTGAAGTTCTTC | CAWSEPRLAGAPLKFF
TRBJ1-2 | - | TRBV5-4 | - | TGTGCCAGCAGCCCTCCTGACTATGGCTACACCTTC | CASSPPDYGYTF
TRBJ2-7 | - | TRBV7-2 | - | TGTGCCAGCAGCTCCTCTCTAGTGGGCGAGCAGTACTTC | CASSSSLVGEQYF
TRBJ1-1 | - | TRBV5-4 | - | TGTGCCAGCAGCTTCGTTAAGGGGTGGAACACTGAAGCTTTCTTT | CASSFVKGWNTEAFF
TRBJ2-4 | - | TRBV5-1 | - | TGCGCCAGCACCCGAGAAAACATTCAGTACTTC | CASTRENIQYF
TRBJ2-6 | TRBD1 | TRBV9 | few | TGTGCCAGCAGCGAAATGGACAGGGGGCCTGGGGCCAACGTCCTGACTTTC | CASSEMDRGPGANVLTF
TRBJ2-5 | - | TRBV5-1 | - | TGCGCCAGCAGAATTAAAGAGACCCAGTACTTC | CASRIKETQYF
TRBJ2-6 | TRBD1 | TRBV27 | - | TGTGCCAGCAGTTCGCGGACAGGGGGAGGCTCTGGGGCCAACGTCCTGACTTTC | CASSSRTGGGSGANVLTF
TRBJ2-2 | - | TRBV4-3 | - | TGCGCCAGCAGCCAAGGACTAGAATACCCCGGGGAGCTGTTTTTT | CASSQGLEYPGELFF
TRBJ2-5 | - | TRBV5-1 | - | TGCGCCAGCAGCGGGGGGGCAGCCCAAGAGACCCAGTACTTC | CASSGGAAQETQYF
TRBJ2-2 | - | TRBV2 | - | TGTGCCAGCAGGGACTTGGGACTGCCAGGCGGGGAGCTGTTTTTT | CASRDLGLPGGELFF
TRBJ2-1 | - | TRBV7-6 | - | TGTGCCAGCAGCTTAGCACAGTTCAGGAATGAGCAGTTCTTC | CASSLAQFRNEQFF
TRBJ1-6 | TRBD1 | TRBV14 | few | TGTGCCAGCAGCCAGGACAGGGCGGTTTCCTATAATTCACCCCTCCACTTT | CASSQDRAVSYNSPLHF
TRBJ1-1 | - | TRBV19 | - | TGTGCCAGTAGTATTCGTCGACAGGAGAACACTGAAGCTTTCTTT | CASSIRRQENTEAFF
TRBJ2-2 | - | TRBV7-2 | few | TGTGCCAGCAGCTTACCCCTCAGCACCGGGGAGCTGTTTTTT | CASSLPLSTGELFF
TRBJ1-4 | - | TRBV11-2 | many | TGTGCCAGCAGCATCGGAGTCGCCAATGGAAAACTGTTTTTT | CASSIGVANGKLFF
TRBJ1-2 | TRBD1 | TRBV29-1 | - | TGCAGCGTTGAAAACAGGGGAGCCCTCTATGGCTACACCTTC | CSVENRGALYGYTF
TRBJ2-3 | TRBD1 | TRBV5-1 | few | TGCGCCAGCAGCCAGATTCAGACAGGGGTTAACGCAGATACGCAGTATTTT | CASSQIQTGVNADTQYF
TRBJ2-7 | - | TRBV5-4 | few | TGTGCCAGCTCACCGACCCCCGGGGCCTACGAGCAGTACTTC | CASSPTPGAYEQYF
TRBJ1-2 | - | TRBV28 | few | TGTGCCAGCAGTTCCCGTACATATGGCTACACCTTC | CASSSRTYGYTF